This passage covers 29 T cell receptor beta chains from one sample sequenced in a study of blood T cell repertoires in COVID-19 (dated by TCRdb to 2020 to 2021). Library construction relied on the immunoSEQ multiplex PCR assay. TCRdb took over this immuneACCESS table, retaining in-frame rearrangements with V and J assigned. Such tables are incomplete; in checked studies, under half of the missing clones stem from an unresolved V gene, and the remainder is unexplained. The sample table records hundreds of thousands of clones; around nine tenths of these occur just once. The top ten clonotypes cover over 0.75% of the sample. The sequenced sample consisted of peripheral blood. Every receptor here comes from a man between 60 and 75 years old with COVID-19, enrolled during active disease.

This rearrangement joins TRBV5-5 to TRBJ2-6, with 9 nucleotides matching TRBD1. In germline, CDR1 is SGHKS, CDR2 YYEKEE (reference sequence). The V and J ends lost 0 bases and 2 bases, in that order; junction bases with no gene match: 0. This CDR3 region has 16 residues. CDR3 bases: TGTGCCAGCAGCTTGGGACAGGGGGCTGGGGCCAACGTCCTGACTTTC. Protein product: CASSLGQGAGANVLTF.

J is TRBJ1-1 and V is TRBV4-1, with D uncertain. The CDR3 has 13 residues. Per germline, CDR1 MGHRA and CDR2 YSYEKL. V was cut by 1 base and J by 7 bases, with 10 bases left in between. CDR3 amino acids: CASSQVRRGEAFF. CDR3 DNA sequence: TGCGCCAGCAGCCAAGTCCGGCGGGGTGAAGCTTTCTTT.

This chain joins TRBV4-1 and TRBJ1-6, with D perhaps matching TRBD1 (6 bases). Trimming took off 0 bases at V and 6 bases at J, with 9 bases between the two ends. CDR1 is MGHRA, CDR2 YSYEKL, per germline. The CDR3 loop spans 15 amino acids. In DNA, the CDR3 is TGCGCCAGCAGCCAAGAAAGGGGGATTAATTCACCCCTCCACTTT. Translation gives CASSQERGINSPLHF.

The V gene is TRBV4-1, the J gene TRBJ2-1, with 11 bases matching TRBD2. Looked up from germline, CDR1 is MGHRA and CDR2 is YSYEKL. The CDR3 extends over 15 amino acids. V shed 7 bases, J shed 7 bases, and the junction held 9 bases outside the gene matches. For the CDR3, the DNA is TGCGCCAGCAACCGGGGGCTAGCGGGAGGAAATGAGCAGTTCTTC. This encodes CASNRGLAGGNEQFF.

The chain is built from TRBV18 and TRBJ1-2; 9 bases map to TRBD1. V lost 6 bases and J lost 6; bases outside the gene matches: 5. CDR3 length: 13 residues. CDR1 is KGHSH and CDR2 is LQKENI in the germline V gene. The CDR3 spells CASSEDRGHGYTF. CDR3 nucleotide sequence: TGTGCCAGCTCCGAGGACAGGGGACATGGCTACACCTTC.

V and J are TRBV4-3 and TRBJ2-7; the D gene is possibly TRBD1 (6 bases). Germline V gene lookup returns CDR1 LGHNA and CDR2 YSLEER. V was trimmed by 0 bases and J by 3 bases, leaving 12 bases between them. The CDR3 covers 15 residues. The CDR3 loop reads CASSQDSDRLYEQYF. Written as DNA, the CDR3 is TGCGCCAGCAGCCAAGATTCGGACAGACTCTACGAGCAGTACTTC.

V gene TRBV19 combines with J gene TRBJ1-2; 9 bases agree with TRBD1. Unmatched junction bases numbered 7, after V lost 7 bases and J lost 7 bases. The CDR3 totals 13 residues. CDR1 LNHDA and CDR2 SQIVND come from the germline V gene (reference sequence). The CDR3 region has the DNA TGTGCCAGTACCAGGGACAGGGTCGGTGGCTACACCTTC. Its translation: CASTRDRVGGYTF.

This CDR3 is CASSHSGTGGFADTQYF. The CDR3 DNA follows: TGTGCCAGCAGCCATTCGGGGACAGGGGGGTTCGCAGATACGCAGTATTTT. The J gene is TRBJ2-3, the V gene TRBV4-2; the match to TRBD1 covers 11 bases. Germline V CDR1 and CDR2: LGHNA, YNFKEQ. V shed 3 bases, J shed 4 bases, and the junction held 9 bases outside the gene matches. There are 17 residues in the CDR3.

This chain uses TRBV18 with TRBJ1-6; D unclear. Germline assignment: CDR1 KGHSH and CDR2 LQKENI. The CDR3 has 14 residues. Trimming cost V 6 bases and J 9 bases, with 15 bases left between them. The chain's CDR3 is CASSVQDVGSPLHF. CDR3 in DNA: TGTGCCAGCTCTGTGCAGGATGTTGGTTCACCCCTCCACTTT.

The V gene is TRBV9, the J gene TRBJ2-3; TRBD2 aligns across 9 bases. CDR3 size: 14 residues. Germline assignment: CDR1 SGDLS and CDR2 YYNGEE. J was trimmed by 0 bases and V by 4 bases; bases with no gene match: 0. This chain's CDR3 is CASSLAGSTDTQYF. The CDR3 DNA reads as TGTGCCAGCAGCCTAGCGGGGAGCACAGATACGCAGTATTTT.

The chain recombines TRBV7-8 with TRBJ1-5; TRBD1 aligns across 7 bases. The V gene end was trimmed by 5 bases and the J gene end by 2 bases; junction bases not matched to a gene: 15. CDR3 size: 18 residues. In germline, CDR1 is SGHVS, CDR2 FQNEAQ. The CDR3 DNA follows: TGTGCCAGCAGCCCAGACTACCAAGGACAGGATGGCAATCAGCCCCAGCATTTT. Its protein is CASSPDYQGQDGNQPQHF.

This chain joins TRBV27 and TRBJ1-1; 8 bases line up with TRBD1. V was pared by 5 bases and J by 0 bases, with 5 bases of the junction left unmatched. The length of the CDR3 is 15 residues. Per germline, CDR1 MNHEY and CDR2 SMNVEV (reference sequence). CDR3 DNA: TGTGCCAGCAGTCCAGGGGGCGCGATGAACACTGAAGCTTTCTTT. It translates to CASSPGGAMNTEAFF.

V is TRBV18 and J is TRBJ1-1; D call uncertain. CDR3 length: 13 amino acids. Trimming stripped 4 bases from V and 3 bases from J, with 9 bases between. CDR1 KGHSH and CDR2 LQKENI come from the germline V gene. The CDR3 loop is CASSLDWDTEAFF. The CDR3, as DNA: TGTGCCAGCTCACTGGACTGGGACACTGAAGCTTTCTTT.

A remark on this clone: Additional DNA sequences in this sample encode the identical CDR3. This chain joins TRBV19 and TRBJ2-6; D is perhaps TRBD1 (6 bases). This CDR3 comprises 14 residues. The V end lost 4 bases, the J end lost 2 bases, and 6 bases lay between the germline ends. CDR1 is LNHDA, CDR2 SQIVND, per germline (reference sequence). Here the CDR3 reads CASSTGAGANVLTF. CDR3 nucleotides: TGTGCCAGTAGTACAGGGGCTGGGGCCAACGTCCTGACTTTC.

The chain is built from TRBV5-4 and TRBJ1-1; D is undetermined. V lost 4 bases and J lost 4, with 23 bases in between. Germline V CDR1 and CDR2: SGHNT, YYREEE (reference sequence). This CDR3 has 17 amino acids. This chain's CDR3 is CASSPVTPTGKGTEAFF. CDR3 bases: TGTGCCAGCAGCCCGGTAACCCCGACGGGGAAGGGCACTGAAGCTTTCTTT. The full variable domain, in which reference TRBV5-4 and TRBJ1-1 provide the parts outside the CDR3, is ETGVTQSPTHLIKTRGQQVTLRCSSQSGHNTVSWYQQALGQGPQFIFQYYREEENGRGNFPPRFSGLQFPNYSSELNVNALELDDSALYLCASSPVTPTGKGTEAFFGQGTRLTVV.

V is TRBV19 and J is TRBJ1-6; weak D call: TRBD1 (5 bases). The CDR3 has 14 residues. The V gene lost 5 bases and the J gene lost 7 bases, with 12 bases spanning the gap. The germline CDR1 and CDR2 sequences are LNHDA and SQIVND (reference sequence). Written as DNA, the CDR3 is TGTGCCAGTAGTGCCGGGACTCAGAATTCACCCCTCCACTTT. It specifies CASSAGTQNSPLHF.

The rearrangement joins TRBV5-1 to TRBJ2-3; 7 bases are shared with TRBD2. The CDR3 consists of 15 residues. CDR1 is SGHRS and CDR2 is YFSETQ in the germline V gene. V gave up 3 bases and J gave up 1 base; unmatched junction bases: 5. CDR3 sequence (DNA): TGCGCCAGCAGCTCCGCGGGAGACGGCACAGATACGCAGTATTTT. Translated, it gives CASSSAGDGTDTQYF.

The CDR3 reads CASSPPAGNEQYF. For the CDR3, the DNA is TGTGCCAGCAGCCCCCCGGCGGGTAACGAGCAGTACTTC. The chain carries TRBV9 and TRBJ2-7; perhaps TRBD2 as D (5 bases). Trimming took off 4 bases at V and 5 bases at J, with 13 bases between the two ends. This CDR3 contains 13 residues. From germline, CDR1 is SGDLS and CDR2 YYNGEE.

The J gene is TRBJ1-2, the V gene TRBV18; 9 nucleotides match TRBD1. The CDR3 is 14 residues long. The junction had 7 bases not matched to a gene; V was cut back by 6 bases and J by 5 bases. Per germline, CDR1 KGHSH and CDR2 LQKENI. The CDR3 DNA reads as TGTGCCAGCTCGTCCGGGACAGGGCATTATGGCTACACCTTC. Translating gives CASSSGTGHYGYTF. Complete variable domain (other parts from reference TRBV18 and TRBJ1-2): NAGVMQNPRHLVRRRGQEARLRCSPMKGHSHVYWYRQLPEEGLKFMVYLQKENIIDESGMPKERFSAEFPKEGPSILRIQQVVRGDSAAYFCASSSGTGHYGYTFGSGTRLTVV.

Here the CDR3 reads CAWTPMGRSNQPQHF. CDR3 DNA sequence: TGTGCCTGGACGCCGATGGGGCGTAGCAATCAGCCCCAGCATTTT. The chain has TRBV30 and TRBJ1-5; D is perhaps TRBD1 (5 bases). CDR3 length equals 15 residues. Per germline, CDR1 GTSNPN and CDR2 SVGIG (reference sequence). With 4 bases removed from V and 0 bases from J, the gap between germline ends came to 13 bases.

CDR3 nucleotides: TGTGCCAGCAGACGTACCGGGACAGGGTCTAACTATGGCTACACCTTC. This gives the protein CASRRTGTGSNYGYTF. This rearrangement joins TRBV14 to TRBJ1-2; 9 bases are shared with TRBD1. CDR1 and CDR2 (germline): SGHDN, FVKESK. The CDR3 covers 16 residues. V lost 6 bases and J lost 0; bases outside the gene matches: 8. The full variable domain, completed using reference TRBV14 and TRBJ1-2, is EAGVTQFPSHSVIEKGQTVTLRCDPISGHDNLYWYRRVMGKEIKFLLHFVKESKQDESGMPNNRFLAERTGGTYSTLKVQPAELEDSGVYFCASRRTGTGSNYGYTFGSGTRLTVV.

The rearrangement uses TRBV29-1 and TRBJ1-2, with TRBD1 identical over 8 bases. CDR3 size: 13 residues. Unmatched junction bases numbered 7, after V lost 6 bases and J lost 4 bases. CDR1 SQVTM and CDR2 ANQGSEA come from the germline V gene. DNA of the CDR3: TGCAGCGTGACGGACAGGGTCGGCTATGGCTACACCTTC. Protein product: CSVTDRVGYGYTF.

The chain uses TRBV7-3 and TRBJ2-7; 9 bases are a match to TRBD1. Germline trimming cut 4 bases from V and 4 bases from J; bases unmatched to any gene: 11. CDR3 length: 16 residues. The germline V gene has CDR1 SGHTA and CDR2 FQGTGA. CDR3 bases: TGTGCCAGCAGCTATTTACCGGGACAGGGTTCATACGAGCAGTACTTC. Translation: CASSYLPGQGSYEQYF.

The count of this clone is one. The V call is TRBV18, the J call TRBJ1-3, with 7 positions matching TRBD1. Trimming at V came to 5 bases and at J to 2 bases, leaving 6 bases not matched to a gene. In germline, CDR1 is KGHSH, CDR2 LQKENI. This CDR3 spans 15 amino acids. In nucleotides, the CDR3 is TGTGCCAGCTCAATCACAGGGGACCCTGGAAACACCATATATTTT. It encodes CASSITGDPGNTIYF.

The V call is TRBV5-4, the J call TRBJ2-2; D is possibly TRBD2 (6 bases). V was trimmed by 4 bases and J by 0 bases, leaving 10 bases between them. The germline CDR1 and CDR2 sequences are SGHNT and YYREEE (reference sequence). CDR3 size: 15 residues. As DNA, the CDR3 is TGTGCCAGCAGCCCGACGGGGGCGAACACCGGGGAGCTGTTTTTT. This codes for CASSPTGANTGELFF.

This chain joins TRBV9 and TRBJ2-6, with D maybe TRBD1 (5 bases). The CDR3 loop spans 17 amino acids. CDR1 is SGDLS and CDR2 is YYNGEE in the germline V gene. The ends were cut back, 0 bases at V and 6 bases at J, with 16 bases in the middle. The CDR3 reads CASSVERGWGTANVLTF. DNA for the CDR3: TGTGCCAGCAGCGTAGAAAGGGGCTGGGGCACGGCCAACGTCCTGACTTTC.

In this sample, this clone turned up once. The V gene is TRBV5-1, the J gene TRBJ1-5; D might be TRBD1 (6 bases). Germline loops: CDR1 SGHRS, CDR2 YFSETQ. The V gene lost 0 bases and the J gene lost 5 bases, with 6 bases spanning the gap. CDR3 length: 13 amino acids. The DNA for the CDR3 is TGCGCCAGCAGCTTGGACAGGGATCAGCCCCAGCATTTT. Its translation is CASSLDRDQPQHF.

The chain uses TRBV5-4 and TRBJ2-7; 8 nucleotides align to TRBD1. V trimming: 4 bases; J trimming: 7 bases; junction bases outside the gene matches: 13. The CDR3 covers 15 residues. Germline V gene data show CDR1 as SGHNT and CDR2 as YYREEE (reference sequence). The CDR3 sequence is CASSGRQGYLAEQYF. The CDR3 DNA reads as TGTGCCAGCAGCGGCCGACAGGGGTATTTGGCGGAGCAGTACTTC.

In its sample, this clone was seen a few times. J is TRBJ1-5 and V is TRBV7-2; D perhaps matches TRBD1 (6 bases). Germline CDR1 reads SGHTA; CDR2 reads FQGNSA. Trimming removed 2 bases at V and 4 bases at J, with 24 bases between. The CDR3 length is 19 residues. The CDR3, as DNA: TGTGCCAGCAGCTTAAAGCCCGGGACACCCGGGGTCGGAAATCAGCCCCAGCATTTT. Amino acid sequence: CASSLKPGTPGVGNQPQHF. Using reference TRBV7-2 and TRBJ1-5 for the parts outside the CDR3, the full variable domain is GAGVSQSPSNKVTEKGKDVELRCDPISGHTALYWYRQSLGQGLEFLIYFQGNSAPDKSGLPSDRFSAERTGGSVSTLTIQRTQQEDSAVYLCASSLKPGTPGVGNQPQHFGDGTRLSIL.